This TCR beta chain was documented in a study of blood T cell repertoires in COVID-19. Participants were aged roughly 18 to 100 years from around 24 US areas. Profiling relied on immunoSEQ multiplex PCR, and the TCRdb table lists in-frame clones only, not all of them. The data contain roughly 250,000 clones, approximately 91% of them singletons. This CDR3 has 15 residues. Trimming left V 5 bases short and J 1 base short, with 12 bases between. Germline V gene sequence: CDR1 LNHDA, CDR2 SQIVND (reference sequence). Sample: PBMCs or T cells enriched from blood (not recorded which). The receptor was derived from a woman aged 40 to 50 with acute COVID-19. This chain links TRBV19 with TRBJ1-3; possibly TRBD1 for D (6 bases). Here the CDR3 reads CASSADRTSGNTIYF. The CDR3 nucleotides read TGTGCCAGTAGTGCAGACAGGACATCTGGAAACACCATATATTTT.